Reported below is one T cell receptor beta chain. The sample comes from a study of blood T cell repertoires in COVID-19. Whole-study context: Nucleic acid was either cDNA or gDNA, and it came from T cells, B-cell-depleted T cells, or PBMCs.

V was shortened by 0 bases and J by 5 bases, with 12 bases between the two germline ends. Germline CDR1 SGHTA, CDR2 FQGNSA. This CDR3 has 15 residues. As handled by the study authors: Reference gene primer amplification yielded estimated nucleated cell counts. Assay: immunoSEQ multiplex PCR; the TCRdb copy retains only in-frame clones and omits some. V and J calls and clone size are given by that table; D and trimming were obtained from the DNA. Of 130,000 to 150,000 clones in the sample, about 85% were seen once. The sequence was obtained from a human donor with acute or convalescent COVID-19. The donor label of this sample is uncertain. The sequencing sample was made of peripheral blood. The chain recombines TRBV7-2 with TRBJ2-3, with D tentatively TRBD2 (6 bases). CDR3 coding DNA: TGTGCCAGCAGCTTAGCTGGGCGGGATATAGATACGCAGTATTTT. Amino acid sequence: CASSLAGRDIDTQYF.